Included here is one T cell receptor (beta chain) sequence, with context. The antigen this receptor binds is unknown. Base quality data are lacking; no much larger clone is found one base away. V loses 4 bases at its end and J loses 7 bases; junction bases beyond the gene matches: 9. The germline V gene supplies CDR1 SQVTM and CDR2 ANQGSEA. Measured from the cysteine to the phenylalanine, the CDR3 is 13 residues long. Only the CDR3 DNA stays, 39 bases, in frame from base 1. TCRdb names Illumina NovaSeq 6000 as the instrument used. Using 5'RACE with constant-segment primers, TCRalpha and TCRbeta cDNA libraries were constructed, with sample barcodes and unique molecular identifiers added in the process. Trizol reagent was used to extract RNA from every sample. Libraries were amplified in two PCR steps, with a second sample barcode and Illumina TruSeq adapters added in the second step. Sequencing of the libraries was done on an Illumina NovaSeq, producing 2 x 150 bp paired-end reads. Regarding the original processing steps: Demultiplexing of reads and collapsing into UMI-guided consensus sequences were performed with migec v1.2.7. With mixcr v2.1.11, UMI consensuses were aligned to TRA and TRB V and J templates and assembled into clonotypes. Clonotypes were classified as expanded or contracted when called significant by both edgeR and NoisET, with noise models trained on biological replicates. For edgeR calls, the thresholds were a false discovery rate-adjusted p below 0.01 and a log2 fold-change of 1. As an exploratory analysis of dynamics, PCA with hierarchical clustering was applied to max-normalized trajectories of the 1000 most abundant clonotypes. Separately sequenced CD4+ and CD8+ repertoires were used to assign the CD4 or CD8 phenotype of responding clones. TCRdb ran its own pipeline on the public reads, namely fastp trimming at Q25 and MiXCR clone calling, and kept in-frame beta chains. Every entry covers one CDR3 protein and lists the most common genes and DNA from its rows. TCRdb, rather than the study authors, made the V and J calls. The sample table records about 390,000 distinct CDR3 sequences; about 17% of these occur just once. The leading ten clones occupy 20% to 25% of the sample.

The data belong to a study of T-cell memory formation after mild COVID-19 (dated by TCRdb to the early 2020s). Regarding the research as a whole: Most TCR sequence clusters were specific to one of the two donors. The cohort comprised two young, previously healthy adult volunteers, one female and one male. Longitudinal TCRalpha and TCRbeta repertoire sequencing tracked T-cell clones expanding and contracting after mild COVID-19 in two donors. Overall results and qualifications from the work: SARS-CoV-2 specificity of the second-wave clones peaking on day 37 was not confirmed. Clones contracting from day 15 to 85 had balanced CD4/CD8 phenotypes, while a second wave expanding from day 15 to 37 was biased towards CD4+. Some responding clones were detected in pre-infection memory, which suggested that pre-existing cross-reactive memory T cells had joined the SARS-CoV-2 response. Only two mild cases were covered by the study, and larger cohorts that include severe cases with pre-infection samples were considered necessary. Contracting CD4+ clones appeared mostly in the CM and EM memory subsets, whereas CD8+ clones were enriched in EMRA.

Ficoll-Paque density gradient centrifugation was the method used to isolate PBMCs. The sequence came from a man aged 18 to 30 who had mild COVID-19 (a few samples of this study predate the infection). The sample titles of this study are shuffled in the database, so cell type and time point are left out; the donor was told from shared clones. Sequencing was carried out using PBMCs or a T cell subset sorted from them (not recorded which). The chain employs TRBV29-1 and TRBJ1-2; 7 bases in between match TRBD1. CDR3 protein: CSVGHRGQGGYTF. The sequenced DNA: TGCAGCGTTGGTCACAGGGGCCAGGGTGGCTACACCTTC.